The T cell receptor (beta chain) described here comes from a study of T cell responses to AZD1222 COVID-19 vaccine. Study-wide results and limits: Only five to seven AZD1222 recipients were seropositive at baseline. Of spike-specific TCRs, nearly half reportedly target regions left unmutated in variants. Clonal diversity may have been underestimated in mostly white British donors.

This CDR3 has 13 residues. The germline V gene has CDR1 MNHEY and CDR2 SVGEGT. V gave up 3 bases and J gave up 4 bases, with 9 bases separating them. Repertoires were generated with immunoSEQ multiplex PCR, while TCRdb's copy carries only in-frame clones and drops some. Altogether approximately 190,000 clones are present, about 93% being singletons, with the ten largest covering roughly 1%. Some second doses came at about 4 weeks and others at about 12 weeks; these were pooled. Points on this clone: Its antigen remains unknown.

The rearrangement links TRBV6-2 or TRBV6-3 to TRBJ1-2, with D maybe TRBD1 (5 bases). The specimen comprised peripheral blood, sampled 28 days after the second AZD1222 dose. This TCR was recovered from an adult who received the AZD1222 COVID-19 vaccine. The CDR3 DNA sequence: TGTGCCAGCAGTTATGGGGGGTCCTATGGCTACACCTTC. Its translation: CASSYGGSYGYTF.